This T cell receptor (beta chain) was observed in a study of T cell responses to AZD1222 COVID-19 vaccine. The CDR3 contains 16 residues. V gave up 3 bases and J gave up 5 bases; unmatched junction bases: 11. CDR1 is LNHDA and CDR2 is SQIVND in the germline V gene (reference sequence). Study observations and caveats: Just 5 or 6 AZD1222 recipients tested seropositive at baseline. The study sampled repertoires only after the peak T cell response.

With regard to this clone: Its antigen remains unidentified.

The data were produced by immunoSEQ multiplex PCR, yet TCRdb's version contains in-frame clones alone and is incomplete. The data hold 130,000 to 150,000 clones, with over 85% observed a single time. Sample: peripheral blood, taken on day 0 of AZD1222 vaccination. The V call is TRBV19, the J call TRBJ1-1; TRBD1 agrees at 8 bases. This receptor was obtained from an adult in good health. CDR3 nucleotide sequence: TGTGCCAGTAGTATTGGTCAGGGGGCCGTCGGGACTGAAGCTTTCTTT. This encodes CASSIGQGAVGTEAFF.